Sequencing of this TCR beta chain was carried out in a study of blood T cell repertoires in COVID-19. With V trimmed by 0 bases and J by 0 bases, 4 bases remained unmatched. Germline loops: CDR1 SGDLS, CDR2 YYNGEE. The CDR3 is 16 residues long. Using immunoSEQ multiplex PCR, the repertoire was profiled, and TCRdb retains in-frame clones only, with some absent. This sample yields hundreds of thousands of clones, of which around 87% are seen a single time; roughly 2% belongs to the top ten. J is TRBJ2-7 and V is TRBV9, with TRBD2 matching 9 bases. Input material: PBMCs or T cells enriched from blood (not recorded which). The sequence derives from a man aged 35 to 55 in a cohort exposed to, infected with or recovered from COVID-19 (not recorded which). The CDR3 is CASSVAISGSSYEQYF. CDR3 sequence (DNA): TGTGCCAGCAGCGTAGCGATTAGCGGGAGCTCCTACGAGCAGTACTTC.